This T cell receptor beta chain was identified during a study of multiple sclerosis patients with progressive multifocal leukoencephalopathy. Sequencing was performed with immunoSEQ multiplex PCR; in TCRdb, only in-frame clones are kept and a portion is missing. The repertoire consists of about 31,000 clones, with approximately 85% occurring once and the leading ten covering roughly 12%. This clone showed up just once. CDR1 is SGDLS, CDR2 YYNGEE, per germline. The CDR3 runs 12 residues. V lost 1 base and J 4 bases, leaving 6 bases between the germline ends. Time point defined: time of PML onset. This material consisted of PBMCs, taken from a patient treated with natalizumab. The J gene is TRBJ2-7, the V gene TRBV9, with D unresolved. This receptor was identified in a woman aged 25-40 years with progressive multifocal leukoencephalopathy. As DNA, the CDR3 is TGTGCCAGCAGCGTAAGTGGGTACGAGCAGTACTTC. It yields the protein CASSVSGYEQYF.